The entry below gives a single T cell receptor (beta chain) sequence along with its context. Its antigen is undetermined. This sample is part of a study of siplizumab effects on memory and regulatory T cells. Study observations and caveats: Of the alloreactive clones, only a minor fraction mapped to unstimulated subsets.

Per the germline V gene, CDR1 is SGHTA and CDR2 is FQGNSA. V lost 1 base and J lost 3, with 6 bases in between. CDR3 size: 14 residues. Per sample, some 10^5 TCR templates were assayed. Sequencing used immunoSEQ multiplex PCR; TCRdb keeps in-frame clones, though not all of them. Of about 94,000 clones listed, over 85% were seen once; the top ten hold approximately 0.31%. This TCR derives from a human donor in good health. This chain connects TRBV7-2 to TRBJ1-4, with D unresolved. Specimen: non-Treg CD4+ T cells sorted from blood. The CDR3: CASSLDVANEKLFF. In DNA form, the CDR3 reads TGTGCCAGCAGCTTAGACGTCGCTAATGAAAAACTGTTTTTT.